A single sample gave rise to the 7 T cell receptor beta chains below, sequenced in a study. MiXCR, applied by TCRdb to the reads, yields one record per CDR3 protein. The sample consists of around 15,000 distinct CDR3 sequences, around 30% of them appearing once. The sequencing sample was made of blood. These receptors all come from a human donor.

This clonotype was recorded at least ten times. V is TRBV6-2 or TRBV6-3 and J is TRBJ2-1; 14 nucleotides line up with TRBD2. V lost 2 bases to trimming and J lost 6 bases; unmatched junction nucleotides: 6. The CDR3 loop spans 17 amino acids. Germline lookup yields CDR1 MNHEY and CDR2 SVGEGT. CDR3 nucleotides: TGTGCCAGCAGTTACCGTCCGGGACTAGCGGGAGTCAATGAGCAGTTCTTC. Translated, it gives CASSYRPGLAGVNEQFF.

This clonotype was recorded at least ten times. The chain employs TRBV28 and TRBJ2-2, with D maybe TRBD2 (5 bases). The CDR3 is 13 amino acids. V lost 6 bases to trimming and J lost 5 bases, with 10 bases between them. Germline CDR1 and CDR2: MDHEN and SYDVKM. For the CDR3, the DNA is TGTGCCAGCAGATCTACTAGGACCGGGGAGCTGTTTTTT. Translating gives CASRSTRTGELFF.

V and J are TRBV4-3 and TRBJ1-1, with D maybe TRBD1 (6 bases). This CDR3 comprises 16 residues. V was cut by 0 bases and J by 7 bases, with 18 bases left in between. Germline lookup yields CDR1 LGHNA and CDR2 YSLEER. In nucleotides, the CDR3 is TGCGCCAGCAGCCAAGAACAAGAGGGTAGGGACAATGAAGCTTTCTTT. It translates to CASSQEQEGRDNEAFF.

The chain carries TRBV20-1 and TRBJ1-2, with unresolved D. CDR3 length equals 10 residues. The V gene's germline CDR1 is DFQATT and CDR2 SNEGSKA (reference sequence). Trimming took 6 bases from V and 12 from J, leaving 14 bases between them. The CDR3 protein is CSAPRTENTF. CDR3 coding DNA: TGCAGTGCCCCGCGGACGGAGAACACCTTC.

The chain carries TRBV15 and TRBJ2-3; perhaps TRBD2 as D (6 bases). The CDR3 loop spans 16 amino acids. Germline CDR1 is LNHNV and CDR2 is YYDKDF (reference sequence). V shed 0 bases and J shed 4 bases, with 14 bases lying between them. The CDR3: CATSREASDGPDTQYF. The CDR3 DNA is TGTGCCACCAGCAGAGAGGCTAGCGACGGGCCAGATACGCAGTATTTT.

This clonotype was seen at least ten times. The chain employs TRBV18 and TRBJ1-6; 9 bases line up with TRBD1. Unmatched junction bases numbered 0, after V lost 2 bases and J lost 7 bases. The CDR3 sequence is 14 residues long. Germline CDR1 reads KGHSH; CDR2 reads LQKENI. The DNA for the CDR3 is TGTGCCAGCTCACCAGGGACAGGGAATTCACCCCTCCACTTT. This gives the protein CASSPGTGNSPLHF.

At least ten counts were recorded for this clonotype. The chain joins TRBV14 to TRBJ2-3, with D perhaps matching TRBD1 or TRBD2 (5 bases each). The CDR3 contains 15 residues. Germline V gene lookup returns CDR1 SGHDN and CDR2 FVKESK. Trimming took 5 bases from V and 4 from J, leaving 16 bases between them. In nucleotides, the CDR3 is TGTGCCAGCAGCTCATTATGGCAGGGAGCAGATACGCAGTATTTT. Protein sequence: CASSSLWQGADTQYF. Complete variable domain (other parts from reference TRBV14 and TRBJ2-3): EAGVTQFPSHSVIEKGQTVTLRCDPISGHDNLYWYRRVMGKEIKFLLHFVKESKQDESGMPNNRFLAERTGGTYSTLKVQPAELEDSGVYFCASSSLWQGADTQYFGPGTRLTVL.